This T cell receptor (beta chain) came from a study of shared clonotypes between healthy human individuals. This clone came up once. Distinct nucleotide sequences in the sample also encode this CDR3. Genomic DNA belonging to each subset was distributed in equal measure over several immunoSEQ plates. Measured with immunoSEQ multiplex PCR; TCRdb has only the in-frame clones, and not every one. Here the sample spans over 400,000 clones, around 73% being singletons. Germline values: CDR1 SEHNR, CDR2 FQNEAQ (reference sequence). This CDR3 has 14 residues. V lost 1 base, J lost 0 bases, and 6 bases lay in between.

The specimen sequenced was PBMCs. V usage is TRBV7-9 and J usage is TRBJ2-5; D is uncertain. The source is a woman in her 40s in good health. Some clones in this sample may be carry-over from other donors' samples. The CDR3 DNA reads TGTGCCAGCAGCTTAGGTGGCAACCAAGAGACCCAGTACTTC. It translates to CASSLGGNQETQYF.